What follows are 6 T cell receptor beta chains derived from one specimen sequenced in a study of human T cells and chemical hapten exposure. TCRdb used MiXCR to reprocess the RACE reads, holding one entry per CDR3 protein. Among 300,000 to 450,000 distinct CDR3 sequences listed, 4.5% to 6% were seen once. The time point denotes: pre-sensitization, week 0. Treatment: therapeutic diphenylcyclopropenone sensitization with weekly scalp DPC. Sequencing used whole blood, obtained in connection with sensitization to the hapten diphenylcyclopropenone (DPC). The source is a woman in her forties or fifties with alopecia areata. Some clones in this sample may be carry-over from other donors' samples.

This clonotype has only a few counts. The chain carries TRBV5-1 and TRBJ1-4, with TRBD1 identical over 12 bases. The germline CDR1 and CDR2 sequences are SGHRS and YFSETQ. There are 19 residues in the CDR3. V dropped 0 bases and J dropped 8; count of bases not matched to a gene: 14. The DNA for the CDR3 is TGCGCCAGCAGCTTGGAGGGACAGGGGGCTTTACGGCCCAAAGAAAAACTGTTTTTT. Its protein is CASSLEGQGALRPKEKLFF.

The sample holds a few counts of this clonotype. The chain recombines TRBV13 with TRBJ2-1; D is possibly TRBD1 (5 bases). Between the trimmed V and J ends, which lost 1 base and 5 bases, there was a span of 6 bases. The CDR3 runs to 13 residues. Germline-derived CDR1 and CDR2 are PRHDT and FYEKMQ (reference sequence). The CDR3 bases are TGTGCCAGCAGCTTAGAACAGGACAATGAGCAGTTCTTC. It specifies CASSLEQDNEQFF.

This clonotype occurred a few times. The chain employs TRBV7-2 and TRBJ1-2; 9 positions match TRBD1. CDR3 length: 15 residues. The germline V gene has CDR1 SGHTA and CDR2 FQGNSA. J gave up 6 bases and V 2 bases, and 7 bases lay outside the gene matches. CDR3: CASSLRVTGGDGYTF. DNA for the CDR3: TGTGCCAGCAGCTTAAGGGTTACAGGGGGCGATGGCTACACCTTC. Together with reference TRBV7-2 and TRBJ1-2, the CDR3 gives the full variable domain: GAGVSQSPSNKVTEKGKDVELRCDPISGHTALYWYRQSLGQGLEFLIYFQGNSAPDKSGLPSDRFSAERTGGSVSTLTIQRTQQEDSAVYLCASSLRVTGGDGYTFGSGTRLTVV.

This clonotype showed up many times. V and J are TRBV6-2 or TRBV6-3 and TRBJ1-5; TRBD1 might be the D (5 bases). The CDR3 spans 15 residues. Between the trimmed V and J ends, which lost 0 bases and 1 base, there was a span of 7 bases. Germline V gene lookup returns CDR1 MNHEY and CDR2 SVGEGT. The CDR3 protein is CASSYSTVSNQPQHF. CDR3 in DNA: TGTGCCAGCAGTTACTCGACAGTCAGCAATCAGCCCCAGCATTTT.

The chain links TRBV7-2 to TRBJ2-1, with TRBD2 matching 9 bases. Germline V gene sequence: CDR1 SGHTA, CDR2 FQGNSA. The CDR3 covers 16 residues. The V gene end was trimmed by 2 bases and the J gene end by 4 bases; junction bases not matched to a gene: 6. The chain's CDR3 is CASSLSAGGRYNEQFF. The CDR3 region has the DNA TGTGCCAGCAGCTTATCGGCGGGGGGGCGTTACAATGAGCAGTTCTTC. Complete variable domain (other parts from reference TRBV7-2 and TRBJ2-1): GAGVSQSPSNKVTEKGKDVELRCDPISGHTALYWYRQSLGQGLEFLIYFQGNSAPDKSGLPSDRFSAERTGGSVSTLTIQRTQQEDSAVYLCASSLSAGGRYNEQFFGPGTRLTVL.

The sample holds a few counts of this clonotype. This sequence joins TRBV24-1 and TRBJ2-3, with 10 bases that match TRBD1. This CDR3 spans 14 amino acids. Germline assignment: CDR1 KGHDR and CDR2 SFDVKD. Trimming removed 9 bases from V and 4 bases from J; junction bases left unmatched: 6. The CDR3 sequence: CATSDRGNADTQYF. The CDR3 nucleotides are TGTGCCACCTCGGACAGGGGGAACGCAGATACGCAGTATTTT.